Listed below are T cell receptor beta chains from one sample, sequenced in a study of blood T cell repertoires in COVID-19. The assay was immunoSEQ multiplex PCR, and TCRdb's table has in-frame clones only and misses some. Seen here are some 80,000 clones, about 85% observed once, and the top ten hold around 5.3%. Sequencing was done on a sample of peripheral blood. These receptors were taken from a man in his sixties with active or convalescent COVID-19. The CDR3 runs from the conserved cysteine through the conserved F or W. The D gene is left open where the match is weak.

TRBD1	TRBJ2-5	TRBV5-8	CASSGGQAYQETQYF
.	TRBJ2-5	TRBV25-1	CASSSGSRETQYF
.	TRBJ1-1	TRBV19	CASSIQGLDTEAFF
.	TRBJ2-1	TRBV20-1	CSASQGLNYNEQFF
.	TRBJ1-3	TRBV10-3	CAISEGGISSGNTIYF
TRBD1	TRBJ1-4	TRBV3-1/TRBV3-2	CASSRLGGRSEKLFF
TRBD1	TRBJ2-3	TRBV5-1	CASSQGQTLSTDTQYF
TRBD1	TRBJ2-7	TRBV5-1	CASGTGTGGYEQYF
TRBD2	TRBJ2-7	TRBV7-8	CASSLKTSGSYEQYF
TRBD1	TRBJ1-2	TRBV18	CASSFGQGANYGYTF
.	TRBJ2-2	TRBV5-1	CASSLAKGQTGELFF
.	TRBJ2-3	TRBV6-5	CASRERGATDTQYF
TRBD1	TRBJ1-1	TRBV27	CASSLQGASKAFF
TRBD1	TRBJ2-7	TRBV7-2	CASSFSGQGALEQYF
.	TRBJ1-2	TRBV14	CASSQYRAGPSGYTF
.	TRBJ2-3	TRBV5-6	CASSVERTDTQYF
TRBD1	TRBJ2-2	TRBV5-1	CASSLRTGVPGELFF
TRBD1	TRBJ2-2	TRBV19	CASSLIGQGSGELFF
.	TRBJ1-5	TRBV5-1	CASSPTGDQPQHF
TRBD1	TRBJ2-7	TRBV6-5	CASSYSGTGDYEQYF
.	TRBJ2-1	TRBV14	CASSQRRSYNEQFF
TRBD1	TRBJ1-2	TRBV5-6	CASSLGTATYGYTF
.	TRBJ1-5	TRBV27	CASSSEGLRNQPQHF
TRBD1	TRBJ2-2	TRBV15	CATSRDSPRTGELFF
.	TRBJ1-1	TRBV10-2	CASMGQRATEAFF
TRBD1	TRBJ1-5	TRBV27	CASRYGDRTDQPQHF
TRBD1	TRBJ2-2	TRBV6-5	CASSTGANTGELFF
TRBD2	TRBJ2-1	TRBV7-3	CASSSFSGGVGNEQFF
.	TRBJ1-2	TRBV10-3	CAIKTDVYGYTF
.	TRBJ2-7	TRBV10-3	CAISARAGARYEQYF
TRBD1	TRBJ1-2	TRBV3-1/TRBV3-2	CASSQGTGPSVYGYTF
TRBD1	TRBJ1-4	TRBV4-3	CASSQGTGFEKLFF
.	TRBJ1-6	TRBV19	CASGGVTGALHF
.	TRBJ2-1	TRBV6-5	CASSYNGYNEQFF
TRBD1	TRBJ1-1	TRBV4-1	CASSPPLWTGMNTEAFF
.	TRBJ1-1	TRBV15	CATSGGGGSGTEAFF
TRBD1	TRBJ1-2	TRBV19	CASSKGTGDYGYTF
.	TRBJ1-3	TRBV6-5	CASSYYRVPGNTIYF
TRBD1	TRBJ2-1	TRBV2	CASTRTGHEQFF
TRBD1	TRBJ1-1	TRBV7-6	CASSVLWTGGRGNTEAFF